Below are 22 T cell receptor beta chains sequenced from a single sample in a study of tumor-infiltrating lymphocytes in oesophageal squamous cell carcinoma. TCRdb itself ran the PCR reads through MiXCR, one entry per CDR3 protein. The sample lists approximately 13,000 distinct CDR3 sequences; roughly 56% were seen once. The sample comprised esophageal tumor tissue. The receptors here all came from a male donor with esophageal squamous cell carcinoma.

This clonotype was counted at least ten times. The chain combines TRBV19 with TRBJ2-1; TRBD2 matches 9 bases. The CDR3 runs to 14 residues. V lost 6 bases, J lost 4 bases, and 4 bases stayed unmatched. CDR1 is LNHDA and CDR2 is SQIVND in the germline V gene (reference sequence). CDR3: CASRGGRVYNEQFF. The CDR3 coding sequence is TGTGCCAGTAGGGGCGGGAGGGTTTACAATGAGCAGTTCTTC.

The chain combines TRBV12-3 or TRBV12-4 with TRBJ2-7; 10 positions match TRBD2. The closer fit of TRBJ2-1 to the DNA end suggests the J call may be wrong. This CDR3 is 15 amino acids long. The CDR3 coding sequence is TGTGCCAGCAGTTTACAAGCGGGAGGGCCGTATGAGCAGTTCTTC. Its translation is CASSLQAGGPYEQFF.

This clonotype was recorded many times. V gene TRBV7-9 combines with J gene TRBJ2-5; D is perhaps TRBD2 (5 bases). Near its end, the DNA agrees better with TRBJ2-7, so the J call may be wrong. This CDR3 has 16 amino acids. Germline CDR1 reads SEHNR; CDR2 reads FQNEAQ (reference sequence). The CDR3 nucleotides are TGTGCCAGCAGCTTAGTGGGTGAGGGCATCTCTGACGAGCAGTACTTC. This translates into CASSLVGEGISDEQYF.

This clonotype was counted only a few times. This rearrangement joins TRBV7-2 to TRBJ2-5; D is uncertain. The CDR3 is 13 residues long. CDR1 is SGHTA and CDR2 is FQGNSA in the germline V gene. Trimming removed 2 bases at V and 2 bases at J, with 6 bases between. The CDR3 bases are TGTGCCAGCAGCTTACTAATTCAAGAGACCCAGTACTTC. The encoded protein is CASSLLIQETQYF.

This clonotype has only a few counts. This CDR3 fails to terminate in the conserved phenylalanine or tryptophan, so it likely reflects a read error. The DNA is omitted, as the CDR3 cannot be located on it reliably, and the CDR3 follows TCRdb's listing. The chain carries TRBV7-4 and TRBJ1-1; the D call TRBD1 from the table was never checked on the DNA. The germline V gene encodes CDR1 SGHVT and CDR2 SQSDAQ. A total of 16 residues make up the CDR3, ends included. This chain's CDR3 is CASSLGTEIHPSTSAP.

The table lists this clonotype with a few counts. J is TRBJ2-2 and V is TRBV27; D perhaps matches TRBD1 (6 bases). The V end was cut by 6 bases, the J end by 2 bases, with 13 bases between. This CDR3 contains 15 residues. The germline CDR1 and CDR2 sequences are MNHEY and SMNVEV (reference sequence). The CDR3 sequence is CASSRSDRNTGELFF. The CDR3 DNA sequence: TGTGCCAGCAGCAGATCGGACAGAAACACCGGGGAGCTGTTTTTT.

About this clonotype: One end of the junction does not line up with germline, which may come from a read error. The J gene is TRBJ2-3, the V gene TRBV7-3, with 7 nucleotides matching TRBD1. Germline CDR1 and CDR2: SGHTA and FQGTGA. The CDR3 covers 13 residues. This CDR3 is CASSLTGVGELYF. For the CDR3, the DNA is TGTGCCAGCAGCCTAACAGGGGTCGGGGAGCTGTATTTT.

A remark on this clonotype: A much larger clone sits a single nucleotide away, making a read error possible. The V gene is TRBV30, the J gene TRBJ2-5, with TRBD2 matching over 7 bases. This CDR3 is built from 12 residues. Per the germline V gene, CDR1 is GTSNPN and CDR2 is SVGIG (reference sequence). The V segment lost 3 bases and the J segment 11 bases; nucleotides outside the gene matches: 9. The CDR3 bases are TGTGCCTGGAGCATAGCGGGCGATGAGCAGTACTTC. Its translation is CAWSIAGDEQYF. The full variable domain, completed using reference TRBV30 and TRBJ2-5, is SQTIHQWPATLVQPVGSPLSLECTVEGTSNPNLYWYRQAAGRGLQLLFYSVGIGQISSEVPQNLSASRPQDRQFILSSKKLLLSDSGFYLCAWSIAGDEQYFGPGTRLLVL.

This clonotype turned up a few times. The gene calls are TRBV11-1 and TRBJ2-5; TRBD1 aligns across 7 bases. The CDR3 extends over 13 amino acids. From germline, CDR1 is SGHAT and CDR2 FQDESV (reference sequence). V shed 5 bases and J 5 bases; nucleotides not matched to a gene: 5. CDR3 sequence: CASSPGTVETQYF. The CDR3 DNA reads as TGTGCCAGCAGCCCAGGGACAGTTGAGACCCAGTACTTC. Drawing the rest from reference TRBV11-1 and TRBJ2-5, the complete variable domain is EAEVAQSPRYKITEKSQAVAFWCDPISGHATLYWYRQILGQGPELLVQFQDESVVDDSQLPKDRFSAERLKGVDSTLKIQPAELGDSAMYLCASSPGTVETQYFGPGTRLLVL.

This clonotype is medium-sized by share. The chain recombines TRBV6-1 with TRBJ1-5; D gene ambiguous. Germline lookup yields CDR1 MNHNS and CDR2 SASEGT. The CDR3 runs to 16 residues. With 5 bases removed from V and 7 bases from J, the gap between germline ends came to 21 bases. This CDR3 reads CASSPDRPVVGQPQHF. CDR3 sequence (DNA): TGTGCCAGCAGTCCAGACCGACCCGTTGTAGGACAGCCCCAGCATTTT.

This clonotype occurred many times. This may be a read error, as it is one base from a much larger clone. This chain uses TRBV7-9 with TRBJ2-1; possibly TRBD2 for D (6 bases). TRBJ2-7 matches the DNA end more closely, so the J call is doubtful. Germline CDR1 SEHNR, CDR2 FQNEAQ (reference sequence). The CDR3 runs 15 residues. The DNA of the CDR3 is TGTGCCAGCAGCCCTTGGGAGGACTCCTACAATGAGCAGTACTTC. Its protein is CASSPWEDSYNEQYF.

The chain combines TRBV7-6 with TRBJ2-5; 9 nucleotides agree with TRBD2. The DNA matches TRBJ2-7 better at its end, which makes the J call doubtful. The CDR3 length is 17 residues. Germline V CDR1 and CDR2: SGHVS, FNYEAQ. The CDR3 sequence is CASSLAAGGRAGDEQYF. The CDR3 DNA sequence: TGTGCCAGCAGCTTAGCGGCAGGCGGGAGGGCCGGAGACGAGCAGTACTTC.

This clonotype was seen more than once but under ten times. The chain links TRBV7-6 to TRBJ2-5; D is undetermined. The CDR3 has 13 residues. V lost 5 bases and J lost 6, with 13 bases in between. Germline CDR1 and CDR2: SGHVS and FNYEAQ. CDR3 region: CASSPGQAKTQYF. The CDR3 nucleotides read TGTGCCAGCAGCCCGGGTCAGGCGAAGACCCAGTACTTC.

The chain is built from TRBV5-1 and TRBJ1-5; tentative D call: TRBD1 (6 bases). CDR1 is SGHRS and CDR2 is YFSETQ in the germline V gene. V lost 4 bases to trimming and J lost 4 bases, with 18 bases between them. The CDR3 has 16 residues. CDR3 DNA sequence: TGCGCCAGCAGCCCGGGCCTCAACAGGGTAAATCAGCCCCAGCATTTT. Its protein is CASSPGLNRVNQPQHF.

This clonotype is medium-sized (0.01 to 0.1%) in the sample. V is TRBV9 and J is TRBJ2-3, with 8 bases that match TRBD2. The CDR3 contains 16 residues. Germline V gene sequence: CDR1 SGDLS, CDR2 YYNGEE. V was pared by 2 bases and J by 0 bases, with 5 bases of the junction left unmatched. The CDR3 sequence is CASSVSLAVSTDTQYF. As DNA, the CDR3 is TGTGCCAGCAGCGTGTCACTAGCGGTAAGCACAGATACGCAGTATTTT.

The genes are TRBV5-1 and TRBJ2-7, with 13 bases that match TRBD2. The end of the DNA aligns better with TRBJ2-5, so the J call may be wrong. The CDR3 contains 15 residues. Germline assignment: CDR1 SGHRS and CDR2 YFSETQ. The CDR3 nucleotides read TGCGCCAGCAGCTTAGGGACTAGCGGGACCGAGACCCAGTACTTC. It codes for CASSLGTSGTETQYF.

This clonotype was seen ten or more times. The chain joins TRBV11-2 to TRBJ2-3, with 8 bases lining up with TRBD1. V shed 3 bases, J shed 4 bases, and the junction held 6 bases outside the gene matches. There are 15 residues in the CDR3. From germline, CDR1 is SGHAT and CDR2 FQNNGV. CDR3 nucleotide sequence: TGTGCCAGCAGCTTTCAGGGGGCGCTCCCAGATACGCAGTATTTT. Protein sequence: CASSFQGALPDTQYF.

V usage is TRBV7-9 and J usage is TRBJ2-1, with D maybe TRBD1 (6 bases). The germline V and J ends were trimmed by 8 bases and 6 bases, with 17 bases remaining between them. In germline, CDR1 is SEHNR, CDR2 FQNEAQ (reference sequence). The CDR3 is made up of 14 amino acids. The CDR3 sequence: CASQGLEGGNEQFF. The CDR3, as DNA: TGTGCCAGCCAAGGGCTAGAAGGGGGCAATGAGCAGTTCTTC. Using reference TRBV7-9 and TRBJ2-1 for the parts outside the CDR3, the full variable domain is DTGVSQNPRHKITKRGQNVTFRCDPISEHNRLYWYRQTLGQGPEFLTYFQNEAQLEKSRLLSDRFSAERPKGSFSTLEIQRTEQGDSAMYLCASQGLEGGNEQFFGPGTRLTVL.

This clonotype was recorded at least ten times. CDR3 in DNA: TGTGCCATCAGTCCGACTAGCGGGAGCCACGAGCAGTACTTC. Translation: CAISPTSGSHEQYF. This chain joins TRBV10-3 and TRBJ2-7; 12 nucleotides agree with TRBD2. The V gene end was trimmed by 5 bases and the J gene end by 5 bases; junction bases not matched to a gene: 4. This CDR3 contains 14 residues. Germline V gene data show CDR1 as ENHRY and CDR2 as SYGVKD.

This clonotype was seen ten or more times. The chain carries TRBV28 and TRBJ2-5; no firm D call. With the DNA end fitting TRBJ2-7 better, the J assignment may be wrong. Germline CDR1 and CDR2: MDHEN and SYDVKM. The CDR3 totals 13 residues. The CDR3 is CASSSVIIYEQYF. DNA of the CDR3: TGTGCCAGCAGTTCCGTAATTATTTACGAGCAGTACTTC.

This clonotype appeared many times. A read error is possible here, since a much larger clone lies one base away. The chain is built from TRBV27 and TRBJ2-1, with 7 positions matching TRBD1. The J call is uncertain, as TRBJ2-7 better fits the DNA end. The CDR3 has 15 amino acids. Germline CDR1 reads MNHEY; CDR2 reads SMNVEV (reference sequence). The CDR3 nucleotides read TGTGCCAGCAGGAACAGGGGTGGGTTCTACAATGAGCAGTACTTC. Amino acid sequence: CASRNRGGFYNEQYF.

Details on this clonotype: Its ends do not fully match the called genes, so a read error is possible. V usage is TRBV7-9 and J usage is TRBJ2-3; 9 nucleotides agree with TRBD2. The tail of the sequence fits TRBJ2-7 better, so the J call may be wrong. Germline V CDR1 and CDR2: SEHNR, FQNEAQ (reference sequence). The CDR3 contains 14 residues. CDR3 loop: CASSPGLAINTQYF. CDR3 DNA: TGTGCTAGCAGCCCGGGACTAGCCATCAATACGCAGTACTTC.